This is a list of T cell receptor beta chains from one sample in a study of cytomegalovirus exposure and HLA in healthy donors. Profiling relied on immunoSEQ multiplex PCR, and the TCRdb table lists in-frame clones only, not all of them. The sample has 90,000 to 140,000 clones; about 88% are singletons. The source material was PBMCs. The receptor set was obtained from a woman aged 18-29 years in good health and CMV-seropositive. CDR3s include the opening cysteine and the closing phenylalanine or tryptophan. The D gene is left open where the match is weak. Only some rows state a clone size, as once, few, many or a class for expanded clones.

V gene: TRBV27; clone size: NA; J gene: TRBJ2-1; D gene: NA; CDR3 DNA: TGTGCCAGCAGTTTTGGAGAAAACAATGAGCAGTTCTTC; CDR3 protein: CASSFGENNEQFF
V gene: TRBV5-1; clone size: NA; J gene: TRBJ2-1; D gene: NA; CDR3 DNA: TGCGCCAGCAGCCCGATAGAGCCTACCTACAATGAGCAGTTCTTC; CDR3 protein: CASSPIEPTYNEQFF
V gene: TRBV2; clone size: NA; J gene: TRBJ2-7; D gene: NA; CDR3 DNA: TGTGCCAGCAGTGAAGGGGGGGTAGTGGAGCAGTACTTC; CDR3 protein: CASSEGGVVEQYF
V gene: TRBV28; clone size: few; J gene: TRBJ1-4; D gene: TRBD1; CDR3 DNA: TGTGCCAGCAGTTCCCGGACAGGGTTAACTAATGAAAAACTGTTTTTT; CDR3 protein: CASSSRTGLTNEKLFF
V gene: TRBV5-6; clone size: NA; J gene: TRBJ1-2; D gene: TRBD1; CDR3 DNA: TGTGCCAGCAGTTCCGGGACAGGGGGATATGGCTACACCTTC; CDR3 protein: CASSSGTGGYGYTF
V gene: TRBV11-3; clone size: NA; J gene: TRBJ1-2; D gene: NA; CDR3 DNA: TGTGCCAGCAGCTCGACGGGCGGGCACTATGGCTACACCTTC; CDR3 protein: CASSSTGGHYGYTF
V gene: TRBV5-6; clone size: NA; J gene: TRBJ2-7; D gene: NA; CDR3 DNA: TGTGCCAGCAGCTTGGTCGGGCTAGCTGCCTACGAGCAGTACTTC; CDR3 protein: CASSLVGLAAYEQYF
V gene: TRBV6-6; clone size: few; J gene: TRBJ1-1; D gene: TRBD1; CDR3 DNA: TGTGCCAGCAATAGGGGGCTGAACACTGAAGCTTTCTTT; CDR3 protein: CASNRGLNTEAFF
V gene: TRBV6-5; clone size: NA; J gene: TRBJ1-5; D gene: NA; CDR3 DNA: TGTGCCAGCATGGAGGCCAGGGGTCAGCCCCAGCATTTT; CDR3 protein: CASMEARGQPQHF
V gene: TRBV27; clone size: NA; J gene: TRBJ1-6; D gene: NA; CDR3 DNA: TGTGCCAGCACCTTAGGGGGTACCCTCAATTCACCCCTCCACTTT; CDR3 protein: CASTLGGTLNSPLHF
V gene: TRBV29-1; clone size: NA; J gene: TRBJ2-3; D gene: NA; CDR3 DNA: TGCAGCGTTGACCCGGGAGATACGCAGTATTTT; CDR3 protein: CSVDPGDTQYF
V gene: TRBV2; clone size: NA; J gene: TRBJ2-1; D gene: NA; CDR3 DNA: TGTGCCAGCAGTGAGACGGGGGTCAGGCATTTCGAGCAGTTCTTC; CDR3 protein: CASSETGVRHFEQFF
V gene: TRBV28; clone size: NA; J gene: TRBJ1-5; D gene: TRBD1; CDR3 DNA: TGTGCCAGCAGTTTACTGAGGGGGCAGAGGAGCAATCAGCCCCAGCATTTT; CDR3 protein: CASSLLRGQRSNQPQHF
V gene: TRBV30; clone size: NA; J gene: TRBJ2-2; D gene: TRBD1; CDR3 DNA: TGTGCCTCGACAGGGGTCGGAGGCACCGGGGAGCTGTTTTTT; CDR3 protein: CASTGVGGTGELFF
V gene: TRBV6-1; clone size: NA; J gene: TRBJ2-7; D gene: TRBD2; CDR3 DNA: TGTGCCAGCACTGCCGCGGGACTAGCGTATTTCGAGCAGTACTTC; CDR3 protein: CASTAAGLAYFEQYF
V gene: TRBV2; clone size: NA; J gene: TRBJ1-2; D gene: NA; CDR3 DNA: TGTGCCAGCAATACGGGGTCCCCCTTCTATGGCTACACCTTC; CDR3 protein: CASNTGSPFYGYTF
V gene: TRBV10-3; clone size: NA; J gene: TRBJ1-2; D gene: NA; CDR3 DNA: TGTGCCATCAGTGAGACAGAGAACTATGGCTACACCTTC; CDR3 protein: CAISETENYGYTF
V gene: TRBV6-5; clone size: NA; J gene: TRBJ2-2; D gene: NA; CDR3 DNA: TGTGCCAGCAGTTATCAGGGTCGGAACACCGGGGAGCTGTTTTTT; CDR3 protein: CASSYQGRNTGELFF
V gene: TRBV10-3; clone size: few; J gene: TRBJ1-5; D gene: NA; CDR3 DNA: TGTGCCACCACAGCGGGGGGCGCCAATCAGCCCCAGCATTTT; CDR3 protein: CATTAGGANQPQHF
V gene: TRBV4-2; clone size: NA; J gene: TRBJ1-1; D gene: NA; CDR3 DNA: TGTGCCAGCAGCCAAGCTGGGCGGGGGAACACTGAAGCTTTCTTT; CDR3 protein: CASSQAGRGNTEAFF
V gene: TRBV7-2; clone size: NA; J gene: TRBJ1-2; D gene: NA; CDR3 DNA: TGTGCCAGCAGCTTAGGCCCAGCGGACTATGGCTACACCTTC; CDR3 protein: CASSLGPADYGYTF
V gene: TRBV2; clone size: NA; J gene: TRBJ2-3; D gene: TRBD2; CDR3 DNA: TGTGCCAGTATAGCGGGAGACACAGATACGCAGTATTTT; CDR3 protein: CASIAGDTDTQYF
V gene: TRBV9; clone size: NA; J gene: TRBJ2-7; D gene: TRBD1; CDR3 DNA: TGTGCCAGCAGCGCCGACCCGGGACAGGGCTACGAGCAGTACTTC; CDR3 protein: CASSADPGQGYEQYF
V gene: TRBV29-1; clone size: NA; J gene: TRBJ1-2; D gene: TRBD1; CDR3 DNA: TGCAGCGTTGCGACAGGGGCTAACTATGGCTACACCTTC; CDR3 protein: CSVATGANYGYTF
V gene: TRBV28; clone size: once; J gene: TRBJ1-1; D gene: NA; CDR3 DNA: TGTGCCAGCAGTTCGCGAGGAAAGAACACTGAAGCTTTCTTT; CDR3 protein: CASSSRGKNTEAFF
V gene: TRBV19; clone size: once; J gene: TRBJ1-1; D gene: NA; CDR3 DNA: TGTGCCAGCCGGGGATTTAACACTGAAGCTTTCTTT; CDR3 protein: CASRGFNTEAFF
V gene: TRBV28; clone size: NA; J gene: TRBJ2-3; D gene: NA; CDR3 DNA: TGTGCCAGCAGGGTCAGGGCTTTTCAGTATTTT; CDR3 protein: CASRVRAFQYF
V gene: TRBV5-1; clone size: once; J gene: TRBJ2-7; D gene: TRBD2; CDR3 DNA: TGCGCCAGCAGCCTGGGACTAGCGGGAGGGGTTCAGTACGAGCAGTACTTC; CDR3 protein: CASSLGLAGGVQYEQYF
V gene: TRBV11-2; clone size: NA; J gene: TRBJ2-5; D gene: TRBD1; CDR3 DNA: TGTGCCAGCAGCTTAGCCGGACAGGTGCCCCAAGAGACCCAGTACTTC; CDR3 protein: CASSLAGQVPQETQYF
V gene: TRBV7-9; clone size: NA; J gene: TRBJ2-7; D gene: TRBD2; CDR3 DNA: TGTGCCATCCGTAGGGGACTAGCGCCCTACGAGCAGTACTTC; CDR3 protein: CAIRRGLAPYEQYF
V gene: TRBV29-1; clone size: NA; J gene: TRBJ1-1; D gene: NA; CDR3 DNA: TGCAGCGTTAGCATTGTAGGGGGTTTTGGGAACACTGAAGCTTTCTTT; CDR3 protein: CSVSIVGGFGNTEAFF
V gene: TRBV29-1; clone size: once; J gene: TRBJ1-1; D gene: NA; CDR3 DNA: TGCAGCGTTCAGGGTTGGAGGGGCACTGAAGCTTTCTTT; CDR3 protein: CSVQGWRGTEAFF
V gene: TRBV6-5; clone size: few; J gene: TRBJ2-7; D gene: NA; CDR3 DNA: TGTGCCAGCAGCTCCGACATTGCACACGAGCAGTACTTC; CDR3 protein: CASSSDIAHEQYF
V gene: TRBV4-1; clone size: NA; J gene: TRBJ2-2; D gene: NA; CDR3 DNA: TGCGCCAGCAGCCAAGCCCCGGGATTGAGCACCGGGGAGCTGTTTTTT; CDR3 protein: CASSQAPGLSTGELFF
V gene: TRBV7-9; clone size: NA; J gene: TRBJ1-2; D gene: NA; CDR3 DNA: TGTGCCAGCAGCTCGGCAGGGATAGGGGCGTATGGCTACACCTTC; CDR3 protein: CASSSAGIGAYGYTF
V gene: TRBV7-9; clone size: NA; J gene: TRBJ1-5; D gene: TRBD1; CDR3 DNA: TGTGCCAGCAGCTTAGAGGCCGGGACAGGGATAAATCAGCCCCAGCATTTT; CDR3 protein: CASSLEAGTGINQPQHF
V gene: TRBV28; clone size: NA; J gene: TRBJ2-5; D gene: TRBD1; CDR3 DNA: TGTGCCAGCAGTTCCGGGGACAGCCGAGAGACCCAGTACTTC; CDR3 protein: CASSSGDSRETQYF
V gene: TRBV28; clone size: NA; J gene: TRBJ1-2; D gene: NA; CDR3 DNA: TGTGCCAGCAGTTTAGAGAGGAGCTACACCTTC; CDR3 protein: CASSLERSYTF
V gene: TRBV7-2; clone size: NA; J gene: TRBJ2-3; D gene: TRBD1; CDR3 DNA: TGTGCCAGCAGCTTAGCGGGACAGGGCACTACAGATACGCAGTATTTT; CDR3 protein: CASSLAGQGTTDTQYF
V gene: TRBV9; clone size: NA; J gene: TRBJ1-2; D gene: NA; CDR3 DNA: TGTGCCAGCAGCGTAGCAAAGTCAGGGAACTCTAACTATGGCTACACCTTC; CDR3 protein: CASSVAKSGNSNYGYTF
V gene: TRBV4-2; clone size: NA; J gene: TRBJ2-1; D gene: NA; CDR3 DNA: TGTGCCAGCAGCCAAGAAGTCGGGGGTTACAATGAGCAGTTCTTC; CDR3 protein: CASSQEVGGYNEQFF
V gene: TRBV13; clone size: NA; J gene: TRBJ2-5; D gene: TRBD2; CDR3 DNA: TGTGCCAGCAGCTTAACTCCTAGCGGGGGTCGAGAGACCCAGTACTTC; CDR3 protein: CASSLTPSGGRETQYF
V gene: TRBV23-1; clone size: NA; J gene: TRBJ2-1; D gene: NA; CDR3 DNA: TGCGCCAGCAGTCAATCCGGGACTTCCTTCTCCTACAATGAGCAGTTCTTC; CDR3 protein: CASSQSGTSFSYNEQFF
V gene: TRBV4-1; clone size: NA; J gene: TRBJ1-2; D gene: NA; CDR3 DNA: TGCGCCAGCAGCCAAGCTCATGCTAGGGGAGGTCAGTATGGCTACACCTTC; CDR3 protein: CASSQAHARGGQYGYTF
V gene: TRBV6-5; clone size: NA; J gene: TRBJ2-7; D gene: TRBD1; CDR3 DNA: TGTGCCAGCAGTCGAATGACAGGGGACTCCTACGAGCAGTACTTC; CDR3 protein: CASSRMTGDSYEQYF
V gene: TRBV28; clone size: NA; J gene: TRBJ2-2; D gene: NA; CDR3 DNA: TGTGCCAGCAGTTTAGAGGTTTTCGGCGAGCTGTTTTTT; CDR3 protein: CASSLEVFGELFF